What follows are 29 T cell receptor beta chains derived from one specimen sequenced in a study of blood T cells in healthy people across ages (dated by TCRdb to the mid-2010s). Library preparation used 5' RACE. Sequenced using an Illumina HiSeq 2500. A second about 7 to 12 cycle PCR used a sample-barcoded 5' primer and a J-beta primer mix. The public reads were run again by TCRdb, first through fastp at Q25 and then through MiXCR, and only productive beta chains were kept. Every CDR3 protein is listed once, alongside the most common genes and DNA of its rows. In all, the sample holds more than 1,400,000 distinct CDR3 sequences, and around 42% of those were seen once. Roughly 8.2% of the sample lies in the top ten. Sample: blood. These receptors were obtained from a woman aged 18 to 35 in good health.

This chain links TRBV4-2 with TRBJ2-1, with D maybe TRBD2 (5 bases). The CDR3 runs 15 residues. Germline CDR1 is LGHNA and CDR2 is YNFKEQ. V lost 0 bases, J lost 9 bases, and 15 bases lay in between. For the CDR3, the DNA is TGTGCCAGCAGCCAAGACGAGACTTATGGGAGTGAGCAGTTCTTC. The encoded protein is CASSQDETYGSEQFF.

This chain uses TRBV9 with TRBJ2-7; D perhaps matches TRBD2 (5 bases). This CDR3 contains 15 residues. The V gene lost 0 bases and the J gene lost 7 bases, with 17 bases spanning the gap. Germline loops: CDR1 SGDLS, CDR2 YYNGEE. CDR3 loop: CASSVAAEGYNEQYF. CDR3 DNA: TGTGCCAGCAGCGTAGCTGCCGAGGGTTACAATGAGCAGTACTTC.

As DNA, the CDR3 is TGCGCCAGCAGCCAGGGACAGGGGGCTTTTGGCACTGAAGCTTTCTTT. Encoded protein: CASSQGQGAFGTEAFF. The chain recombines TRBV4-1 with TRBJ1-1; 12 nucleotides match TRBD1. Trimming took 3 bases from V and 4 from J; bases not matched to a gene: 6. The germline gives CDR1 MGHRA, CDR2 YSYEKL. The CDR3 consists of 16 residues.

This chain connects TRBV28 to TRBJ1-2; 9 nucleotides line up with TRBD1. Germline loops: CDR1 MDHEN, CDR2 SYDVKM. V lost 7 bases, J lost 6 bases, and 6 bases stayed unmatched. The CDR3 extends over 13 amino acids. The CDR3 nucleotides read TGTGCCAGCACCACAACAGGGGGCGATGGCTACACCTTC. Translating it yields CASTTTGGDGYTF.

The rearrangement uses TRBV5-1 and TRBJ2-5; 13 bases fit TRBD2. Germline V gene lookup returns CDR1 SGHRS and CDR2 YFSETQ. The V gene end was trimmed by 4 bases and the J gene end by 2 bases; junction bases not matched to a gene: 11. The CDR3 spans 18 residues. In nucleotides, the CDR3 is TGCGCCAGCAGCACAACCGTACTAGCGGGGGGGAAGCAAGAGACCCAGTACTTC. Amino acids: CASSTTVLAGGKQETQYF.

The chain recombines TRBV7-2 with TRBJ2-1; D unresolved. The V gene lost 1 base and the J gene lost 8 bases, with 15 bases spanning the gap. The germline V gene encodes CDR1 SGHTA and CDR2 FQGNSA. The CDR3 sequence is 15 residues long. The CDR3 coding sequence is TGTGCCAGCAGCTTAGAAGGCTTTCCGAGCTATGAGCAGTTCTTC. Translated: CASSLEGFPSYEQFF.

The rearrangement links TRBV12-3 or TRBV12-4 to TRBJ2-1; 14 bases line up with TRBD2. The last part of the DNA fits TRBJ2-7 better; the J call may be wrong. The CDR3 consists of 17 residues. CDR3 region: CASSRTSGRRTYNEQYF. CDR3 sequence (DNA): TGTGCCAGCAGTCGGACTAGCGGGAGGAGGACCTACAATGAGCAGTACTTC.

The chain recombines TRBV20-1 with TRBJ2-5; 9 bases fit TRBD2. Germline CDR1 is DFQATT and CDR2 is SNEGSKA (reference sequence). The CDR3 is 15 residues long. The V gene end was trimmed by 0 bases and the J gene end by 11 bases; junction bases not matched to a gene: 13. In DNA form, the CDR3 reads TGCAGTGCTAGAGATACCCAGCGGGGGGTCAAGGAGCAGTACTTC. This sequence encodes CSARDTQRGVKEQYF.

This clonotype turned up a few times. The chain couples TRBV6-1 to TRBJ2-1; a possible D gene is TRBD2 (5 bases). Germline values: CDR1 MNHNS, CDR2 SASEGT. Trimming stripped 1 base from V and 6 bases from J, with 10 bases between. The CDR3 has 14 amino acids. The CDR3: CASSEVLDGNEQFF. CDR3 DNA sequence: TGTGCCAGCAGTGAAGTACTAGACGGCAATGAGCAGTTCTTC.

J is TRBJ2-3 and V is TRBV7-9; D possibly corresponds to TRBD1 (5 bases). The germline V gene encodes CDR1 SEHNR and CDR2 FQNEAQ (reference sequence). V lost 7 bases to trimming and J lost 3 bases, with 20 bases between them. CDR3 length: 16 amino acids. The CDR3 sequence is CASTWAQGLGTDTQYF. The CDR3 nucleotides are TGTGCCAGCACCTGGGCGCAGGGTCTAGGGACAGATACGCAGTATTTT.

This clonotype was counted only a few times. The chain joins TRBV11-1 to TRBJ1-1; D call uncertain. The CDR3 is 15 residues long. The V end was cut by 7 bases, the J end by 4 bases, with 19 bases between. Per germline, CDR1 SGHAT and CDR2 FQDESV (reference sequence). This chain's CDR3 is CASTPGLAEGTEAFF. The CDR3, as DNA: TGTGCCAGCACCCCTGGCCTGGCGGAAGGCACTGAAGCTTTCTTT.

Turning to this clonotype: The junction and the germline gene differ at one end; a read error may be behind it. The CDR3: CSGTYYSEQFF. CDR3 bases: TGCAGCGGCACTTATTACAGTGAGCAGTTCTTC. This chain links TRBV29-1 with TRBJ2-1; D unclear. Per germline, CDR1 SQVTM and CDR2 ANQGSEA. The CDR3 contains 11 residues.

The genes are TRBV5-1 and TRBJ2-2; 9 positions match TRBD2. V shed 4 bases and J 5 bases; nucleotides not matched to a gene: 12. Looked up from germline, CDR1 is SGHRS and CDR2 is YFSETQ. The CDR3 has 17 residues. The CDR3 DNA sequence: TGCGCCAGCAGCCCTGTTCCGACTAGCGGCCGAACCGGGGAGCTGTTTTTT. Its protein product is CASSPVPTSGRTGELFF.

The chain joins TRBV6-5 to TRBJ1-1; D perhaps matches TRBD1 (5 bases). CDR1 and CDR2 (germline): MNHEY, SVGAGI. V lost 7 bases and J 0 bases, leaving 12 bases between the germline ends. The CDR3 sequence is 14 residues long. The CDR3 DNA reads as TGTGCCAGCAACTACAGGCCCTTGAACACTGAAGCTTTCTTT. Residues: CASNYRPLNTEAFF.

The V and J genes are TRBV15 and TRBJ2-7; TRBD2 might be the D (6 bases). The J call may be incorrect, as the DNA end agrees better with TRBJ2-5. The CDR3 consists of 16 residues. CDR1 is LNHNV and CDR2 is YYDKDF in the germline V gene (reference sequence). CDR3: CATSSLYAGQGETQYF. The CDR3 DNA sequence: TGTGCCACCAGCAGCCTATACGCGGGGCAAGGAGAGACCCAGTACTTC.

The sample holds a few counts of this clonotype. V is TRBV12-3 or TRBV12-4 and J is TRBJ2-1; tentative D call: TRBD2 (6 bases). The CDR3 length is 16 residues. V lost 5 bases, J lost 0 bases, and 14 bases lay in between. Here the CDR3 DNA reads TGTGCCAGCAGTCCGAATAGCGGTTTCTCCTACAATGAGCAGTTCTTC. Its protein is CASSPNSGFSYNEQFF.

This clonotype was seen a few times. V and J are TRBV10-2 and TRBJ2-3, with D uncertain. Germline V gene lookup returns CDR1 WSHSY and CDR2 SAAADI. This CDR3 has 14 amino acids. V lost 2 bases and J 2 bases, leaving 8 bases between the germline ends. The CDR3 coding sequence is TGCGCCAGCAGTGAGAGGACCTACACAGATACGCAGTATTTT. It translates to CASSERTYTDTQYF.

The chain joins TRBV7-6 to TRBJ2-7; TRBD2 matches 8 bases. This CDR3 region has 17 residues. Trimming removed 5 bases from V and 3 bases from J; junction bases left unmatched: 15. The germline gives CDR1 SGHVS, CDR2 FNYEAQ. CDR3 coding DNA: TGTGCCAGCAGCCTTCAACCCGCAGCGGGGGCCATCTACGAGCAGTACTTC. It is translated as CASSLQPAAGAIYEQYF.

A few counts support this clonotype. The J gene is TRBJ2-1, the V gene TRBV27; no definite D call. Trimming took 5 bases from V and 9 from J, leaving 11 bases between them. CDR1 and CDR2 (germline): MNHEY, SMNVEV (reference sequence). This CDR3 spans 12 amino acids. CDR3: CASSPAIGEQFF. Here the CDR3 DNA reads TGTGCCAGCAGTCCCGCAATAGGTGAGCAGTTCTTC.

The V gene is TRBV7-2, the J gene TRBJ1-6; D not certain. This CDR3 contains 13 residues. Germline V lookup: CDR1 SGHTA, CDR2 FQGNSA. V lost 5 bases and J lost 8, with 10 bases in between. This CDR3 is CASSPRTDSPLHF. CDR3 in DNA: TGTGCCAGCAGCCCGCGGACGGATTCACCCCTCCACTTT.

This clonotype has ten or more counts. This chain links TRBV6-1 with TRBJ1-2; D call uncertain. This CDR3 contains 13 residues. The germline V gene encodes CDR1 MNHNS and CDR2 SASEGT. V was trimmed by 3 bases and J by 2 bases, leaving 7 bases between them. As DNA, the CDR3 is TGTGCCAGCAGTGAGCGGGGAAACTATGGCTACACCTTC. Translation: CASSERGNYGYTF.

This chain links TRBV9 with TRBJ1-2; D might be TRBD1 (6 bases). V was cut by 3 bases and J by 1 base, with 16 bases left in between. CDR1 SGDLS and CDR2 YYNGEE come from the germline V gene. This CDR3 is built from 16 residues. CDR3 nucleotides: TGTGCCAGCAGCGGGGCAGGGACAACCTTTAACTATGGCTACACCTTC. It translates to CASSGAGTTFNYGYTF.

The CDR3: CASSGGQANYGYTF. The CDR3 coding sequence is TGTGCCAGCAGTGGGGGACAGGCCAACTATGGCTACACCTTC. The chain links TRBV6-5 to TRBJ1-2; TRBD1 matches at 8 bases. Germline V CDR1 and CDR2: MNHEY, SVGAGI. CDR3 length: 14 residues. After removal of 5 bases from V and 2 bases from J, the junction contained 4 bases not matched to a gene.

The V call is TRBV6-1, the J call TRBJ2-3; TRBD1 is a possible D gene (7 bases). The CDR3 spans 15 residues. Between the trimmed V and J ends, which lost 5 bases and 4 bases, there was a span of 16 bases. The germline CDR1 and CDR2 sequences are MNHNS and SASEGT. CDR3 nucleotides: TGTGCCAGCAGTTCGCCGGGACAGCGGGCAGATACGCAGTATTTT. Translating it yields CASSSPGQRADTQYF.

This clonotype was counted a single time. The rearrangement links TRBV6-6 to TRBJ2-5, with D maybe TRBD1 (6 bases). The CDR3 sequence is 13 residues long. V lost 6 bases, J lost 7 bases, and 15 bases lay in between. Germline-derived CDR1 and CDR2 are MNHNY and SVGAGI (reference sequence). The CDR3 reads CASSREQGLTQYF. The CDR3 DNA sequence: TGTGCCAGCAGCCGGGAACAGGGTCTGACCCAGTACTTC.

V usage is TRBV9 and J usage is TRBJ2-2; no clear D. Germline V gene data show CDR1 as SGDLS and CDR2 as YYNGEE. The CDR3 runs to 14 residues. Trimming took 5 bases from V and 6 from J, leaving 14 bases between them. CDR3 sequence: CASRTFSFAGELFF. DNA of the CDR3: TGTGCCAGCAGGACATTCTCATTTGCCGGGGAGCTGTTTTTT.

This rearrangement joins TRBV29-1 to TRBJ1-2; perhaps TRBD1 as D (6 bases). The CDR3 has 13 residues. Germline CDR1 and CDR2: SQVTM and ANQGSEA. V was shortened by 3 bases and J by 7 bases, with 15 bases between the two germline ends. In DNA, the CDR3 is TGCAGCGTTGACAAGGGGGGTATCTCTGGCTACACCTTC. Its translation is CSVDKGGISGYTF. Drawing the rest from reference TRBV29-1 and TRBJ1-2, the complete variable domain is SAVISQKPSRDICQRGTSLTIQCQVDSQVTMMFWYRQQPGQSLTLIATANQGSEATYESGFVIDKFPISRPNLTFSTLTVSNMSPEDSSIYLCSVDKGGISGYTFGSGTRLTVV.

The gene calls are TRBV10-1 and TRBJ2-1; D gene unclear. Germline V gives CDR1 WNHNN, CDR2 SYGVQD (reference sequence). This CDR3 has 15 residues. V was pared by 7 bases and J by 3 bases, with 16 bases between. CDR3 in amino acids: CASNDDLGRYNEQFF. The CDR3 coding sequence is TGCGCCAGCAATGACGATCTGGGCCGCTACAATGAGCAGTTCTTC.

A few counts support this clonotype. This sequence joins TRBV2 and TRBJ1-1, with D perhaps TRBD1 (5 bases). The CDR3 sequence is 11 residues long. V lost 11 bases and J lost 1, with 8 bases in between. Germline lookup yields CDR1 SNHLY and CDR2 FYNNEI. CDR3 residues: CAGHRNTEAFF. In DNA, the CDR3 is TGTGCCGGACACAGGAACACTGAAGCTTTCTTT.